This TCR beta chain was documented in a study of blood T cell repertoires in COVID-19. Study at large: COVID-19 samples collected from the United States, Italy and Spain covered acute and convalescent phases.

CDR1 and CDR2 (germline): SQVTM, ANQGSEA. CDR3 size: 17 residues. V was clipped by 3 bases and J by 5 bases; unmatched bases: 17. Generated by immunoSEQ multiplex PCR, the TCRdb table keeps only in-frame clones and is missing some. The sample holds approximately 220,000 clones, less than 90% seen once. This TCR came from a man aged 35 to 55 with acute or convalescent COVID-19. The chain joins TRBV29-1 to TRBJ2-7; 9 positions agree with TRBD2. The sequenced sample was peripheral blood. CDR3 in amino acids: CSVDGSAGSGRSHEQYF. The CDR3 DNA reads TGCAGCGTTGATGGGTCGGCGGGAAGCGGGAGGTCCCACGAGCAGTACTTC.